This TCR beta chain comes out of a study of blood T cell repertoires in COVID-19. Study-level information: COVID-19 samples from acute and convalescent phases originated in the United States, Italy and Spain. Sample material is recorded as cDNA or gDNA derived from T cells, B-cell-depleted T cells, or PBMCs.

The germline CDR1 and CDR2 sequences are KGHSH and LQKENI. V was clipped by 5 bases and J by 0 bases, with 14 bases between them. The CDR3 extends over 16 amino acids. In the original processing: Cell counts per sample came from amplifying reference gene primers. Generated by immunoSEQ multiplex PCR, the TCRdb table keeps only in-frame clones and is missing some. V, J and clone size derive from that table, while D and trimming were established from the DNA sequence. This table has 340,000 or so clones, about 86% appearing once. Cohorts were based on clinical histories the participants reported. The chain couples TRBV18 to TRBJ1-3; no clear D. This sequence originates from a woman aged 40 to 50 with acute COVID-19. Sequencing was performed on PBMCs or T cells enriched from blood (not recorded which). CDR3 in DNA: TGTGCCAGCTCATACAGCGGGGTTGACTCTGGAAACACCATATATTTT. This encodes CASSYSGVDSGNTIYF.